This is a list of T cell receptor beta chains from one sample in a study of cytomegalovirus exposure and HLA in healthy donors. Sequenced by immunoSEQ multiplex PCR; TCRdb stores in-frame clones only, minus some. The table has 250,000 to 350,000 clones, around 80% seen once. Material: PBMCs. The receptors originated from a girl aged 2-10 years in good health and CMV-seronegative. Each CDR3 is given with its conserved first and last residue. Each record gives: D gene, J gene, clone size, V gene, CDR3 DNA, CDR3 protein. The D gene is left open where the match is weak. Some rows mark clone size as missing; the rest say once, few, many or name a class of expanded clone.

D gene: TRBD1
J gene: TRBJ1-5
clone size: few
V gene: TRBV12-5
CDR3 DNA: TGTGCTAGTGGTTTGGGAGGGGGCCCCCTCAATCAGCCCCAGCATTTT
CDR3 protein: CASGLGGGPLNQPQHF

D gene: NA
J gene: TRBJ2-2
clone size: NA
V gene: TRBV6-5
CDR3 DNA: TGTGCCAGCAGTTACGGTTTGAGGACCGGGGAGCTGTTTTTT
CDR3 protein: CASSYGLRTGELFF

D gene: NA
J gene: TRBJ2-1
clone size: NA
V gene: TRBV11-2
CDR3 DNA: TGTGCCAGCAGCTTTCCCAGCGGGCCGGGGTATGAGCAGTTCTTC
CDR3 protein: CASSFPSGPGYEQFF

D gene: NA
J gene: TRBJ2-5
clone size: NA
V gene: TRBV7-2
CDR3 DNA: TGTGCCAGCAGCTTAGGGGCCCCGATGGAGACCCAGTACTTC
CDR3 protein: CASSLGAPMETQYF

D gene: NA
J gene: TRBJ1-5
clone size: few
V gene: TRBV5-8
CDR3 DNA: TGTGCCAGCAGCCAGATGGGAGGCATCAATCAGCCCCAGCATTTT
CDR3 protein: CASSQMGGINQPQHF

D gene: TRBD2
J gene: TRBJ2-7
clone size: NA
V gene: TRBV27
CDR3 DNA: TGTGCCAGCAGTCCTCTGGGACTAGGGTACGAGCAGTACTTC
CDR3 protein: CASSPLGLGYEQYF

D gene: NA
J gene: TRBJ1-1
clone size: NA
V gene: TRBV30
CDR3 DNA: TGTGCCTGGAGGAAACAGGGTATGAGCACTGAAGCTTTCTTT
CDR3 protein: CAWRKQGMSTEAFF

D gene: TRBD2
J gene: TRBJ2-5
clone size: NA
V gene: TRBV7-8
CDR3 DNA: TGTGCCAGCAGCTTAGGCGGAAGGGAGGGAGAGACCCAGTACTTC
CDR3 protein: CASSLGGREGETQYF

D gene: TRBD2
J gene: TRBJ2-1
clone size: NA
V gene: TRBV5-1
CDR3 DNA: TGCGCCAGCAGCCAGACTAGCGAGATATACAATGAGCAGTTCTTC
CDR3 protein: CASSQTSEIYNEQFF

D gene: TRBD1
J gene: TRBJ1-6
clone size: NA
V gene: TRBV27
CDR3 DNA: TGTGCCAGCGGTGACAGGGACTCACCCCTCCACTTT
CDR3 protein: CASGDRDSPLHF

D gene: TRBD2
J gene: TRBJ2-1
clone size: NA
V gene: TRBV7-6
CDR3 DNA: TGTGCCAGCAGCGGGAGGCGGGGGGGCTTGGAGGAGCAGTTCTTC
CDR3 protein: CASSGRRGGLEEQFF

D gene: TRBD2
J gene: TRBJ2-2
clone size: NA
V gene: TRBV27
CDR3 DNA: TGTGCCAGCAGTTCCACGGGACTAGCGGGATTGGCCGGGGAGCTGTTTTTT
CDR3 protein: CASSSTGLAGLAGELFF

D gene: TRBD2
J gene: TRBJ2-5
clone size: NA
V gene: TRBV5-6
CDR3 DNA: TGTGCCAGCAGCTCCGTCCGGGAGGGCCGGGAGACCCAGTACTTC
CDR3 protein: CASSSVREGRETQYF

D gene: NA
J gene: TRBJ1-1
clone size: NA
V gene: TRBV19
CDR3 DNA: TGTGCCAGTGGCGCCGAGGGGGTGGACACTGAAGCTTTCTTT
CDR3 protein: CASGAEGVDTEAFF

D gene: NA
J gene: TRBJ1-2
clone size: NA
V gene: TRBV9
CDR3 DNA: TGTGCCAGCAGCGTAAACAATGGCTACACCTTC
CDR3 protein: CASSVNNGYTF

D gene: NA
J gene: TRBJ1-1
clone size: NA
V gene: TRBV28
CDR3 DNA: TGTGCCAGCAGTTTACCGCTGGGGGGCACTGAAGCTTTCTTT
CDR3 protein: CASSLPLGGTEAFF

D gene: NA
J gene: TRBJ2-2
clone size: NA
V gene: TRBV28
CDR3 DNA: TGTGCCAGCAGTTTGAGGGTAGTACTCGGGGAGCTGTTTTTT
CDR3 protein: CASSLRVVLGELFF

D gene: NA
J gene: TRBJ2-7
clone size: NA
V gene: TRBV5-4
CDR3 DNA: TGTGCCAGCAGCTTGGCGGGAACTGCCTACGAGCAGTACTTC
CDR3 protein: CASSLAGTAYEQYF

D gene: NA
J gene: TRBJ1-2
clone size: NA
V gene: TRBV6-1
CDR3 DNA: TGTGCCAGCAGTGACCCCATAAAACGGTATGGCTACACCTTC
CDR3 protein: CASSDPIKRYGYTF

D gene: NA
J gene: TRBJ2-7
clone size: few
V gene: TRBV9
CDR3 DNA: TGTGCCAGCAGCGTAGACGGCAGGTCTTACGAGCAGTACTTC
CDR3 protein: CASSVDGRSYEQYF

D gene: TRBD2
J gene: TRBJ2-1
clone size: NA
V gene: TRBV5-1
CDR3 DNA: TGCGCCAGCAGCTTGCCCCTAGCGGGAGAGGATGAGCAGTTCTTC
CDR3 protein: CASSLPLAGEDEQFF

D gene: NA
J gene: TRBJ1-3
clone size: NA
V gene: TRBV5-4
CDR3 DNA: TGTGCCAGCAGCTTGGACGGTAGCTCTGGAAACACCATATATTTT
CDR3 protein: CASSLDGSSGNTIYF

D gene: TRBD1
J gene: TRBJ2-1
clone size: NA
V gene: TRBV2
CDR3 DNA: TGTGCCAGCACCAGCGACAGGGTACGATTCAATGAGCAGTTCTTC
CDR3 protein: CASTSDRVRFNEQFF

D gene: NA
J gene: TRBJ2-7
clone size: few
V gene: TRBV4-1
CDR3 DNA: TGCGCCAGCAGCGTGGACATAACCTACGAGCAGTACTTC
CDR3 protein: CASSVDITYEQYF

D gene: TRBD1
J gene: TRBJ1-5
clone size: NA
V gene: TRBV29-1
CDR3 DNA: TGCAGCGTTGTCGGGACAGATAATCAGCCCCAGCATTTT
CDR3 protein: CSVVGTDNQPQHF

D gene: TRBD1
J gene: TRBJ1-6
clone size: once
V gene: TRBV30
CDR3 DNA: TGTGCCTGGAGTGTAGGCAGGGGGGTCTCACCCCTCCACTTT
CDR3 protein: CAWSVGRGVSPLHF

D gene: NA
J gene: TRBJ2-3
clone size: NA
V gene: TRBV2
CDR3 DNA: TGTGCCAGCAGTTCCTCGGGGGGCGTCGGGACAGATACGCAGTATTTT
CDR3 protein: CASSSSGGVGTDTQYF

D gene: NA
J gene: TRBJ1-4
clone size: NA
V gene: TRBV14
CDR3 DNA: TGTGCCAGCAGCCAAGACCATGAGACAGGCCTACTGTTTTTT
CDR3 protein: CASSQDHETGLLFF

D gene: NA
J gene: TRBJ1-6
clone size: NA
V gene: TRBV28
CDR3 DNA: TGTGCCAGCGGGTCGGTGGCGCGGAAGAATTCACCCCTCCACTTT
CDR3 protein: CASGSVARKNSPLHF

D gene: NA
J gene: TRBJ2-5
clone size: once
V gene: TRBV7-9
CDR3 DNA: TGTGCCAGCAGCTTGTCAGGGGAGACCCAGTACTTC
CDR3 protein: CASSLSGETQYF

D gene: TRBD2
J gene: TRBJ2-2
clone size: NA
V gene: TRBV9
CDR3 DNA: TGTGCCAGCAGCCCGAGGGCGGGGGTCGAGAACACCGGGGAGCTGTTTTTT
CDR3 protein: CASSPRAGVENTGELFF

D gene: NA
J gene: TRBJ2-3
clone size: NA
V gene: TRBV13
CDR3 DNA: TGTGCCAGCAGGGGTAGGGCGGGGAGCACAGATACGCAGTATTTT
CDR3 protein: CASRGRAGSTDTQYF

D gene: TRBD1
J gene: TRBJ2-7
clone size: NA
V gene: TRBV6-5
CDR3 DNA: TGTGCCAGCAGTTTAATAACGGACAGGAATTACGAGCAGTACTTC
CDR3 protein: CASSLITDRNYEQYF

D gene: NA
J gene: TRBJ1-1
clone size: NA
V gene: TRBV5-4
CDR3 DNA: TGTGCCAGCAGCTGGGGGGGAAATGAAGCTTTCTTT
CDR3 protein: CASSWGGNEAFF

D gene: NA
J gene: TRBJ2-7
clone size: NA
V gene: TRBV6-5
CDR3 DNA: TGTGCCAGCAGTTACCTCCCTAGCCCCTCCTACGAGCAGTACTTC
CDR3 protein: CASSYLPSPSYEQYF

D gene: TRBD2
J gene: TRBJ2-3
clone size: NA
V gene: TRBV6-4
CDR3 DNA: TGTGCCAGCAGCCAGACTAGCGGGAGCACAGATACGCAGTATTTT
CDR3 protein: CASSQTSGSTDTQYF

D gene: TRBD1
J gene: TRBJ1-5
clone size: NA
V gene: TRBV27
CDR3 DNA: TGTGCCAGCAGTCTGACAGGGTCCAATCAGCCCCAGCATTTT
CDR3 protein: CASSLTGSNQPQHF

D gene: NA
J gene: TRBJ2-1
clone size: NA
V gene: TRBV28
CDR3 DNA: TGTGCCAGCAGTTTAGGAGCGGGCACGTTCTTC
CDR3 protein: CASSLGAGTFF

D gene: TRBD2
J gene: TRBJ2-7
clone size: few
V gene: TRBV28
CDR3 DNA: TGTGCCAGCAGGAACCCCGGGACTAGCGGGAACGAGCAGTACTTC
CDR3 protein: CASRNPGTSGNEQYF

D gene: NA
J gene: TRBJ1-1
clone size: NA
V gene: TRBV30
CDR3 DNA: TGTGCCTGGAGTGTACGACTCGGGGACACTGAAGCTTTCTTT
CDR3 protein: CAWSVRLGDTEAFF

D gene: NA
J gene: TRBJ1-3
clone size: few
V gene: TRBV9
CDR3 DNA: TGTGCCAGCAGCGCTCACCAGCCCGACAGAACCTCTGGAAACACCATATATTTT
CDR3 protein: CASSAHQPDRTSGNTIYF

D gene: NA
J gene: TRBJ2-5
clone size: NA
V gene: TRBV7-7
CDR3 DNA: TGTGCCAGCAGCTTAGGTACAGGGCGGGAGACCCAGTACTTC
CDR3 protein: CASSLGTGRETQYF

D gene: NA
J gene: TRBJ2-7
clone size: NA
V gene: TRBV19
CDR3 DNA: TGTGCCAGTAGTGGGGGCGCGGGTCACGAGCAGTACTTC
CDR3 protein: CASSGGAGHEQYF

D gene: NA
J gene: TRBJ2-1
clone size: NA
V gene: TRBV5-1
CDR3 DNA: TGCGCCAGCAGCTTGGCCTACGGTCGGAATGAGCAGTTCTTC
CDR3 protein: CASSLAYGRNEQFF

D gene: TRBD2
J gene: TRBJ2-7
clone size: once
V gene: TRBV11-1
CDR3 DNA: TGTGCCAGCAGCCACTCGGATAGCGGGTTCCCCTACGAGCAGTACTTC
CDR3 protein: CASSHSDSGFPYEQYF

D gene: NA
J gene: TRBJ2-4
clone size: NA
V gene: TRBV13
CDR3 DNA: TGTGCCAGCAGCTTAGTCGGTAAGAAGAACATTCAGTACTTC
CDR3 protein: CASSLVGKKNIQYF

D gene: TRBD2
J gene: TRBJ2-1
clone size: NA
V gene: TRBV28
CDR3 DNA: TGTGCCACCGTTCCGGGGGGACTGACCTCCTACAATGAGCAGTTCTTC
CDR3 protein: CATVPGGLTSYNEQFF

D gene: NA
J gene: TRBJ1-3
clone size: NA
V gene: TRBV10-2
CDR3 DNA: TGCGCCAGCAGCGCGTTAAGGGGTTTTGGAAACACCATATATTTT
CDR3 protein: CASSALRGFGNTIYF

D gene: NA
J gene: TRBJ1-1
clone size: NA
V gene: TRBV28
CDR3 DNA: TGTGCCAGCGGTGTCGGACAGATCACTGAAGCTTTCTTT
CDR3 protein: CASGVGQITEAFF

D gene: TRBD2
J gene: TRBJ2-5
clone size: NA
V gene: TRBV29-1
CDR3 DNA: TGCAGCGTAGGTCGGGAGGGCCGGAGAGGGGAGACCCAGTACTTC
CDR3 protein: CSVGREGRRGETQYF

D gene: NA
J gene: TRBJ2-1
clone size: few
V gene: TRBV9
CDR3 DNA: TGTGCCAGCAGCGTAGACTCAAGTCTTAATGAGCAGTTCTTC
CDR3 protein: CASSVDSSLNEQFF

D gene: NA
J gene: TRBJ2-1
clone size: NA
V gene: TRBV2
CDR3 DNA: TGTGCCAGCAGTGAAGCGCTGTCCCCCCTTAATACTTACAATGAGCAGTTCTTC
CDR3 protein: CASSEALSPLNTYNEQFF

D gene: NA
J gene: TRBJ1-5
clone size: few
V gene: TRBV19
CDR3 DNA: TGTGCCAGTACCCAAAGGAAGGGGATCGGCAATCAGCCCCAGCATTTT
CDR3 protein: CASTQRKGIGNQPQHF

D gene: TRBD1
J gene: TRBJ1-1
clone size: NA
V gene: TRBV30
CDR3 DNA: TGTGCCTGGAGTGTACAGGGGGTAAGGGCTTTCTTT
CDR3 protein: CAWSVQGVRAFF

D gene: NA
J gene: TRBJ1-5
clone size: NA
V gene: TRBV7-9
CDR3 DNA: TGTTCCAGCAGCTCAGGCTATAGCAATCAGCCCCAGCATTTT
CDR3 protein: CSSSSGYSNQPQHF

D gene: NA
J gene: TRBJ2-3
clone size: NA
V gene: TRBV9
CDR3 DNA: TGTGCCAGCAGCGGAGGACAAGGGGCCTACACAGATACGCAGTATTTT
CDR3 protein: CASSGGQGAYTDTQYF

D gene: TRBD1
J gene: TRBJ2-6
clone size: once
V gene: TRBV30
CDR3 DNA: TGTGCCACCGAGACAGGGTGGGGACCTGGGGCCAACGTCCTGACTTTC
CDR3 protein: CATETGWGPGANVLTF